The 22 T cell receptor beta chains listed next were all sequenced from one sample in a study of T cell clonality in common variable immunodeficiency. Study outcomes and limitations: In common variable immunodeficiency, TCR beta chains reportedly carried fewer deletions and N-nucleotide insertions.

No antigens are known for them. Sequenced by immunoSEQ multiplex PCR; TCRdb stores in-frame clones only, minus some. This sample comprises about 26,000 clones, none seen once only. Sample: peripheral blood mononuclear cells. These receptors all come from a human donor with common variable immunodeficiency.

As concerns this clone: The read is 3 residues too short to cover the CDR3 end, so that end is filled in from the germline J gene. This chain connects TRBV7-6 to TRBJ1-1, with D hard to call. With 5 bases removed from V and 1 base from J, the gap between germline ends came to 14 bases. The germline gives CDR1 SGHVS, CDR2 FNYEAQ. This CDR3 comprises 15 residues. CDR3 bases read: TGTGCCAGCAGCCGCGGGAGCCCTGAGAACACTGAA. It yields the protein CASSRGSPENTE. The entire CDR3 protein is CASSRGSPENTEAFF.

This clone has a count of ten or more. The CDR3 end lies 3 residues beyond the end of the read and is filled in from the germline J gene. The V and J genes are TRBV7-9 and TRBJ2-1, with 8 bases identical to TRBD2. CDR3 length: 15 residues. Germline values: CDR1 SEHNR, CDR2 FQNEAQ (reference sequence). V dropped 3 bases and J dropped 4; count of bases not matched to a gene: 5. CDR3: CASSFSGVYYNEQFF. CDR3 DNA (partial): TGTGCCAGCAGCTTTAGCGGGGTATATTACAATGAG.

Ten or more counts support this clone. Sequencing ends 3 residues short of the CDR3 end; the germline J gene provides the rest. The chain uses TRBV3-1 (or the pseudogene TRBV3-2) and TRBJ1-1, with a possible D match to TRBD1 (6 bases). Germline V gene lookup returns CDR1 LGHDT and CDR2 YNNKEL (reference sequence). This CDR3 spans 13 amino acids. V was clipped by 5 bases and J by 6 bases, with 13 bases between them. CDR3 bases read: TGTGCCAGCAGCAGGGGGGGGAAGTCTGAA. It yields the protein CASSRGGKSE. The full-length CDR3 reads as CASSRGGKSEAFF.

This clone was seen a handful of times. CDR3 DNA (partial): TGCAGTGCTGGACAGGGAAACACTGAA. It yields the protein CSAGQGNTE. The full-length CDR3 reads as CSAGQGNTEAFF. The V and J genes are TRBV20-1 and TRBJ1-1, with TRBD1 matching over 8 bases. The CDR3 goes on 3 residues after the read ends, and that part is filled in from the germline J gene. From germline, CDR1 is DFQATT and CDR2 SNEGSKA (reference sequence). The CDR3 is 12 residues long. After removal of 5 bases from V and 2 bases from J, the junction contained 1 base not matched to a gene.

In this sample, this clone turned up a few times. The read is 3 residues too short to cover the CDR3 end, so that end is filled in from the germline J gene. V and J are TRBV2 and TRBJ2-7; no reliable D call. Trimming shortened V by 1 base and J by 0 bases, and 7 bases separated the two germline ends. The CDR3 is made up of 14 amino acids. Germline CDR1 and CDR2: SNHLY and FYNNEI. The part of the CDR3 DNA that was read is TGTGCCAGCAGTGAAGGGAGACACTCCTACGAG. Translating it yields CASSEGRHSYE. In full, the CDR3 reads CASSEGRHSYEQYF.

At least ten counts were recorded for this clone. The sequence runs out 3 residues before the end of the CDR3; the remainder is reconstructed from the germline J gene. The gene calls are TRBV7-3 and TRBJ2-1; 8 bases match TRBD2. The CDR3 contains 17 residues. CDR1 is SGHTA and CDR2 is FQGTGA in the germline V gene. Trimming cost V 4 bases and J 7 bases; bases outside gene matches: 15. Partial CDR3 DNA: TGTGCCAGCAGCTCACCCCTCGGGGGGGAGTCTGCGAATGAG. Protein sequence: CASSSPLGGESANE. Given in full, the CDR3 is CASSSPLGGESANEQFF.

On this clone itself: The read halts 3 residues ahead of the CDR3 end, with the missing end drawn from the germline J gene. The chain employs TRBV2 and TRBJ1-1, with 7 positions matching TRBD1. This CDR3 comprises 13 residues. V trimming: 5 bases; J trimming: 3 bases; junction bases outside the gene matches: 3. From germline, CDR1 is SNHLY and CDR2 FYNNEI. The CDR3 bases that were read are TGTGCCAGCAGTCGACAGGGCTACACTGAA. The encoded protein is CASSRQGYTE. The entire CDR3 is CASSRQGYTEAFF.

As for this clone: The read is 3 residues too short to cover the CDR3 end, so that end is filled in from the germline J gene. The gene calls are TRBV18 and TRBJ1-1, with D uncertain. The germline V and J ends were trimmed by 6 bases and 6 bases, with 14 bases remaining between them. The CDR3 contains 13 residues. CDR1 and CDR2 from the germline V gene are KGHSH and LQKENI. The CDR3 loop reads CASSASVVSEAFF. The CDR3 bases that were read are TGTGCCAGCTCCGCGTCGGTCGTCTCTGAA.

This clone was picked up many times. The CDR3 goes on 3 residues after the read ends, and that part is filled in from the germline J gene. V is TRBV11-3 and J is TRBJ2-1, with a tentative D call TRBD2 (6 bases). The V gene lost 1 base and the J gene lost 5 bases, with 9 bases spanning the gap. The CDR3 loop spans 14 amino acids. The V gene's germline CDR1 is SGHNT and CDR2 YENEEA. The CDR3 DNA, read in part, is TGTGCCAGCAGCTTAGTGGGCGGGGACAATGAG. Translation gives CASSLVGGDNE. The CDR3 reads in full as CASSLVGGDNEQFF.

This clone is medium-sized within its sample. The DNA ends 3 residues before the CDR3 does, and the rest of the CDR3 is filled in from the germline J gene. The chain recombines TRBV19 with TRBJ2-1; 11 bases agree with TRBD2. J gave up 5 bases and V 5 bases, and 17 bases lay outside the gene matches. Germline loops: CDR1 LNHDA, CDR2 SQIVND (reference sequence). The CDR3 totals 19 residues. The CDR3 is CASSFRLPPGTSGHNEQFF. The covered CDR3 bases are TGTGCCAGTAGTTTCCGCCTGCCCCCCGGGACTAGCGGACACAATGAG.

To note about this clone: The CDR3 extends 3 residues past the end of the read, so its final part is completed from the germline J gene. The V gene is TRBV19, the J gene TRBJ2-1; possible D gene TRBD2, 6 bases. There are 14 residues in the CDR3. Germline-derived CDR1 and CDR2 are LNHDA and SQIVND (reference sequence). Trimming cost V 6 bases and J 5 bases, with 14 bases left between them. The CDR3 here is CASRLASTDNEQFF. The DNA read from the CDR3 is TGTGCCAGTAGACTAGCCAGCACAGACAATGAG.

This clone was picked up a small number of times. The missing CDR3 end, 3 residues past where the read stops, is filled in from the germline J gene. V usage is TRBV7-9 and J usage is TRBJ1-6; a possible D gene is TRBD1 (5 bases). V was cut by 4 bases and J by 4 bases, with 11 bases left in between. Germline V gene data show CDR1 as SEHNR and CDR2 as FQNEAQ (reference sequence). The CDR3 runs to 15 residues. The sequenced CDR3 bases are TGTGCCAGCAGCTACTCGACAGCTTATAATTCACCC. Translating gives CASSYSTAYNSP. The CDR3 in its entirety is CASSYSTAYNSPLHF.

Concerning this clone itself: The CDR3 end falls 3 residues outside the read, so it is completed with the germline J gene. This chain uses TRBV5-1 with TRBJ2-5; 7 nucleotides line up with TRBD1. There are 15 residues in the CDR3. The germline gives CDR1 SGHRS, CDR2 YFSETQ. Unmatched junction bases numbered 5, after V lost 3 bases and J lost 0 bases. The CDR3 bases that were read are TGCGCCAGCAGCTCGGGACAGCCAAACCAAGAGACC. As protein: CASSSGQPNQET. The whole CDR3 reads CASSSGQPNQETQYF.

This clone was detected only a few times. The observed sequence ends 3 residues before the CDR3 terminus, with the missing tail filled in from the germline J gene. The J gene is TRBJ2-5, the V gene TRBV29-1; unclear D gene. V lost 2 bases and J 4 bases, leaving 14 bases between the germline ends. The CDR3 length is 14 residues. CDR1 SQVTM and CDR2 ANQGSEA come from the germline V gene. CDR3 protein: CSVEHPSRAETQYF. Partial CDR3 DNA: TGCAGCGTTGAACACCCCTCAAGGGCAGAGACC.

This clone was observed a handful of times. The read comes to an end 3 residues before the CDR3 does, leaving the germline J gene to fill in the end. The chain recombines TRBV30 with TRBJ1-4; 9 bases agree with TRBD1. The CDR3 loop spans 15 amino acids. Germline-derived CDR1 and CDR2 are GTSNPN and SVGIG (reference sequence). Trimming removed 1 base from V and 8 bases from J; junction bases left unmatched: 8. The CDR3 loop is CAWSANRGLGEKLFF. CDR3 DNA, as far as it was read: TGTGCCTGGAGTGCTAACAGGGGGCTGGGCGAAAAA.

This clone was seen many times. The read terminates 3 residues ahead of where the CDR3 ends, so the germline J gene completes it. V usage is TRBV7-9 and J usage is TRBJ2-7; TRBD1 is a possible D gene (5 bases). The CDR3 covers 13 residues. Trimming stripped 1 base from V and 5 bases from J, with 9 bases between. Germline V gene sequence: CDR1 SEHNR, CDR2 FQNEAQ (reference sequence). The CDR3 is CASSLVGVNEQYF. CDR3 bases read: TGTGCCAGCAGCTTAGTAGGGGTAAACGAG.

This clone was recorded many times. The read finishes 3 residues shy of the CDR3 end, and the germline J gene is used to complete it. The chain carries TRBV2 and TRBJ2-3; D perhaps matches TRBD1 (6 bases). Germline V gene data show CDR1 as SNHLY and CDR2 as FYNNEI. CDR3 length: 13 residues. V lost 6 bases to trimming and J lost 0 bases, with 7 bases between them. This chain's CDR3 is CASRGASTDTQYF. The DNA read from the CDR3 is TGTGCCAGCAGGGGGGCAAGCACAGATACG.

As for this clone: The DNA ends 3 residues before the CDR3 does, and the rest of the CDR3 is filled in from the germline J gene. This rearrangement joins TRBV7-8 to TRBJ1-2; 8 bases are a match to TRBD1. V was pared by 4 bases and J by 5 bases, with 6 bases of the junction left unmatched. Per the germline V gene, CDR1 is SGHVS and CDR2 is FQNEAQ. The CDR3 totals 14 residues. CDR3 residues: CASSSNGQGYGYTF. The CDR3 bases that were read are TGTGCCAGCAGCTCGAACGGACAGGGTTATGGC. Variable domain in full (rest from reference TRBV7-8 and TRBJ1-2): GAGVSQSPRYKVAKRGQDVALRCDPISGHVSLFWYQQALGQGPEFLTYFQNEAQLDKSGLPSDRFFAERPEGSVSTLKIQRTQQEDSAVYLCASSSNGQGYGYTFGSGTRLTVV.

This clone has a count of ten or more. The sequenced CDR3 bases are TGTGCCAGCTCACCCTATCCGCGGGGCACAGATACG. Its translation is CASSPYPRGTDT. The whole CDR3 sequence is CASSPYPRGTDTQYF. V is TRBV18 and J is TRBJ2-3; D might be TRBD2 (5 bases). The CDR3 end lies 3 residues beyond the end of the read and is filled in from the germline J gene. This CDR3 is 15 amino acids long. The germline V gene encodes CDR1 KGHSH and CDR2 LQKENI. Between the trimmed V and J ends, which lost 3 bases and 1 base, there was a span of 11 bases.

Regarding this clone: Coverage ceases 3 residues before the CDR3 finishes, and the germline J gene fills in the end. The chain recombines TRBV7-3 with TRBJ2-3, with TRBD1 matching 11 bases. The CDR3 is 15 residues long. J was trimmed by 6 bases and V by 5 bases; bases with no gene match: 7. Germline V gives CDR1 SGHTA, CDR2 FQGTGA. Incomplete CDR3 DNA: TGTGCCAGCAGCGTCGGGACAGGGGGGAGGGATACG. Translation: CASSVGTGGRDT. The CDR3 reads in full as CASSVGTGGRDTQYF.

This clone was observed many times. Different DNA sequences within this sample yield the same CDR3. The sequenced part of the CDR3 DNA is TGTGCCAGCAGCTTAGAATGGGGGGTTAATGAG. It encodes CASSLEWGVNE. The CDR3 in its entirety is CASSLEWGVNEQFF. The chain uses TRBV11-2 and TRBJ2-1; tentatively, D is TRBD2 (6 bases). The CDR3 is cut off 3 residues early in the read; its end comes from the germline J gene. The CDR3 sequence is 14 residues long. The germline V gene has CDR1 SGHAT and CDR2 FQNNGV. The V end was cut by 0 bases, the J end by 7 bases, with 10 bases between.

This clone was seen many times. The read ends 3 residues shy of where the CDR3 ends; the end is completed using the germline J gene. This sequence joins TRBV18 and TRBJ1-1; tentatively, D is TRBD1 (5 bases). V was shortened by 5 bases and J by 1 base, with 17 bases between the two germline ends. Germline V gene lookup returns CDR1 KGHSH and CDR2 LQKENI. The CDR3 length is 16 residues. The covered CDR3 bases are TGTGCCAGCTCAATATCAGGGATGCGACGGAACACTGAA. Its translation: CASSISGMRRNTE. Given in full, the CDR3 is CASSISGMRRNTEAFF.